This record concerns one TCR beta chain sequence. Its antigen remains unknown. The CDR3 is 16 amino acids. J gave up 5 bases and V 10 bases, and 11 bases lay outside the gene matches. CDR1 SNHLY and CDR2 FYNNEI come from the germline V gene. The record originates from a study of cytomegalovirus exposure and HLA in healthy donors. General study points: The TCR clusters that emerged in the first cohort tended, a later analysis found, to co-occur in the approximately 110 validation repertoires. Cytomegalovirus association was assigned to 170 or so TCR beta chains.

Sequenced by immunoSEQ multiplex PCR; TCRdb stores in-frame clones only, minus some. The sample has under 400,000 clones; roughly 89% are singletons. The sample comprised PBMCs. The chain recombines TRBV2 with TRBJ2-2, with 12 bases that match TRBD1. The source of this sequence is a woman aged 18-35 years in good health and CMV-seronegative. DNA of the CDR3: TGTGCCACCCGCGGGACAGGGGGCTTCGGAACCGGGGAGCTGTTTTTT. It encodes CATRGTGGFGTGELFF.